These 8 T cell receptor beta chains share one sample of origin, sequenced in a study of T cells in Graves' hyperthyroidism and ophthalmopathy. The source material, RNA transcripts, was used to amplify TCR beta CDR3 regions. A set of HTBI primers served as the primers for a first-round RT-PCR of the TCR CDR3. TCRdb redid the calling of the multiplex PCR reads with MiXCR, one entry per CDR3 protein. The sample yields over 450,000 distinct CDR3 sequences, 13% to 15% seen once. Sequenced: blood. These receptors originate from a woman aged 18-29 years with Graves' hyperthyroidism.

This clonotype was detected many times. The chain links TRBV20-1 to TRBJ2-5, with 8 nucleotides matching TRBD1. The germline CDR1 and CDR2 sequences are DFQATT and SNEGSKA (reference sequence). Unmatched junction bases numbered 10, after V lost 0 bases and J lost 4 bases. The CDR3 totals 16 residues. The CDR3 here is CSARDSQGAFGETQYF. Written as DNA, the CDR3 is TGCAGTGCTAGAGATTCGCAGGGGGCCTTCGGAGAGACCCAGTACTTC.

This clonotype was counted at least ten times. J is TRBJ2-1 and V is TRBV20-1; TRBD2 aligns across 9 bases. The CDR3 is made up of 15 amino acids. J was trimmed by 2 bases and V by 5 bases; bases with no gene match: 7. Germline V CDR1 and CDR2: DFQATT, SNEGSKA (reference sequence). CDR3 DNA: TGCAGTGCTGTTAAGCGGGAGGACCCCTACAATGAGCAGTTCTTC. This translates into CSAVKREDPYNEQFF.

The chain has TRBV6-1 and TRBJ2-1; perhaps D is TRBD1 or TRBD2 (6 bases each). There are 17 residues in the CDR3. The V and J ends lost 3 bases and 4 bases respectively, with 19 bases between them. CDR1 MNHNS and CDR2 SASEGT come from the germline V gene. CDR3 bases: TGTGCCAGCAGTGATCTGCCCGGGGGCGGCGAGTACAATGAGCAGTTCTTC. Amino acid sequence: CASSDLPGGGEYNEQFF.

The table lists this clonotype with many counts. The genes are TRBV20-1 and TRBJ2-1; 10 bases align to TRBD2. V trimming: 1 base; J trimming: 4 bases; junction bases outside the gene matches: 13. CDR3 length equals 18 residues. CDR1 and CDR2 from the germline V gene are DFQATT and SNEGSKA (reference sequence). The CDR3 nucleotides are TGCAGTGCTAGAGCCATCCGGGTAGCGGGAGGCCCTTACAATGAGCAGTTCTTC. As protein: CSARAIRVAGGPYNEQFF.

The J gene is TRBJ2-7, the V gene TRBV6-4; 11 nucleotides agree with TRBD2. Germline lookup yields CDR1 MRHNA and CDR2 SNTAGT. The CDR3 has 15 amino acids. V lost 10 bases to trimming and J lost 1 base; unmatched junction nucleotides: 9. The CDR3 region has the DNA TGTGCCAACATATCTAGCGGGAGGTCGTCCTACGAGCAGTACGTC. Translated, it gives CANISSGRSSYEQYV.

This clonotype occurred many times. The V call is TRBV30, the J call TRBJ2-7, with 10 bases lining up with TRBD2. Germline-derived CDR1 and CDR2 are GTSNPN and SVGIG (reference sequence). CDR3 length: 17 residues. The V segment lost 2 bases and the J segment 4 bases; nucleotides outside the gene matches: 14. CDR3 residues: CAWSRYSPSGSGYEQYF. CDR3 coding DNA: TGTGCCTGGAGTCGCTATAGTCCTAGCGGGAGTGGTTACGAGCAGTACTTC.

This clonotype has a count of ten or more. This rearrangement joins TRBV11-2 to TRBJ1-2; D may be TRBD1 (5 bases). Germline-derived CDR1 and CDR2 are SGHAT and FQNNGV. The CDR3 runs 14 residues. Deletions cut 1 base from V and 8 bases from J, with 14 bases between. In DNA, the CDR3 is TGTGCCAGCAGCTTAGTATCTGGGGCCCGGGGCTACACCTTC. Translation: CASSLVSGARGYTF.

Many counts were recorded for this clonotype. The rearrangement uses TRBV20-1 and TRBJ2-7; 9 bases match TRBD2. This CDR3 has 16 amino acids. CDR1 DFQATT and CDR2 SNEGSKA come from the germline V gene (reference sequence). Losses at the gene ends were 5 bases for V and 4 bases for J; bases not matched to a gene: 15. The CDR3, as DNA: TGCAGTGCTCCCTCAATTAGCGGGAGCCACTCTTACGAGCAGTACTTC. It is translated as CSAPSISGSHSYEQYF.